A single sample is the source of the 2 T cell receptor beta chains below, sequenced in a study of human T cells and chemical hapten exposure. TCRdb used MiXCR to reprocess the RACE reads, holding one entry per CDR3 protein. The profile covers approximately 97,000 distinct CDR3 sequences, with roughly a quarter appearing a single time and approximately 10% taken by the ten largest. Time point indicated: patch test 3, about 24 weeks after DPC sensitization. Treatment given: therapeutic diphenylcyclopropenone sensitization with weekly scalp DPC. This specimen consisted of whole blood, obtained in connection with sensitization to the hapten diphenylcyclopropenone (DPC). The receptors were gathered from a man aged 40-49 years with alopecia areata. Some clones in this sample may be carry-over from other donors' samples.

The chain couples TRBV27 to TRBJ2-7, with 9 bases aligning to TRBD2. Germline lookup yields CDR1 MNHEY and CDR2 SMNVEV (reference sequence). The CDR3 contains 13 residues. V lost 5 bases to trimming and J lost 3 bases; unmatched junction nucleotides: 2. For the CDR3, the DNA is TGTGCCAGCAGTGTGACTAGCGGCTACGAGCAGTACTTC. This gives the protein CASSVTSGYEQYF.

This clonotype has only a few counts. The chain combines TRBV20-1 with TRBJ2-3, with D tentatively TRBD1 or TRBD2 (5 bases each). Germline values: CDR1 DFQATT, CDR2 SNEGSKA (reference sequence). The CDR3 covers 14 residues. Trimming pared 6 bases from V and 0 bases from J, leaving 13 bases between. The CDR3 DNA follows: TGCAGTGCCACCACGGGGCCTAGCACAGATACGCAGTATTTT. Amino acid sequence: CSATTGPSTDTQYF.